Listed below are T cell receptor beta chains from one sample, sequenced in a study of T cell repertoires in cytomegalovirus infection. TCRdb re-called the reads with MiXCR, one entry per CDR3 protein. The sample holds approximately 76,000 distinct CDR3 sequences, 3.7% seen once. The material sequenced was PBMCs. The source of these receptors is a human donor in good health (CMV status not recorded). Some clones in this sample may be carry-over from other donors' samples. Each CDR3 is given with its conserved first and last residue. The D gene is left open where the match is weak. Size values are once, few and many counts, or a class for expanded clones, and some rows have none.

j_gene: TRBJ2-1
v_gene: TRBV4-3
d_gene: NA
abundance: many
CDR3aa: CASSQDPPLNQYNEQFF
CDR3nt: TGCGCCAGCAGCCAAGATCCCCCCCTAAACCAATACAATGAGCAGTTCTTC

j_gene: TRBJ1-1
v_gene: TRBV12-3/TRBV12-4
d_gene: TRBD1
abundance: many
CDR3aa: CASTQTGAEAFF
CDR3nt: TGTGCCAGCACCCAGACAGGGGCTGAAGCTTTCTTT

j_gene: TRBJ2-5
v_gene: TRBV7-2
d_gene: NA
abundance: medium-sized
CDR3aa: CASSALAQETQYF
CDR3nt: TGTGCCAGCAGCGCTCTAGCGCAAGAGACCCAGTACTTC

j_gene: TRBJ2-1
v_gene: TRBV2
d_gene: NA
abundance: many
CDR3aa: CASRRAYSYNEQFF
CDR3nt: TGTGCCAGCAGGAGAGCATACTCCTACAATGAGCAGTTCTTC

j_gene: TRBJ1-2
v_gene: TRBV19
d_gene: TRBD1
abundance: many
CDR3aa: CASSAFGQAYGYTF
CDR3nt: TGTGCCAGTAGTGCCTTTGGACAGGCCTATGGCTACACCTTC

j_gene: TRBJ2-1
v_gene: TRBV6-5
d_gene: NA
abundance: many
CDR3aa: CASRTVGAPYNEQFF
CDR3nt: TGTGCCAGCAGAACCGTTGGCGCTCCCTACAATGAGCAGTTCTTC

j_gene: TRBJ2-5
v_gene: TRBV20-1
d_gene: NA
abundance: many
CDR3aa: CSARRSPYQETQYF
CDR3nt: TGCAGTGCGCGCCGGAGCCCATACCAAGAGACCCAGTACTTC

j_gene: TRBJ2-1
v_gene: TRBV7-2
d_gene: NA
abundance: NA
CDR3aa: CARGGGVEGAYEQFF
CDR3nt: TGTGCCAGGGGGGGGGGGGTGGAGGGGGCCTATGAGCAGTTCTTC

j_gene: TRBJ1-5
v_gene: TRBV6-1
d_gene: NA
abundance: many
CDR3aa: CASSASTVSYNQPQHF
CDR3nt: TGTGCCAGCAGTGCCTCGACAGTTTCTTACAATCAGCCCCAGCATTTT

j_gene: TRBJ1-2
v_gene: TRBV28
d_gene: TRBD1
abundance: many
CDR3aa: CASSLWTGTYGYTF
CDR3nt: TGTGCCAGCAGTTTATGGACAGGGACCTATGGCTACACCTTC

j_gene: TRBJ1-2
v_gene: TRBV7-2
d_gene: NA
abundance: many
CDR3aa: CASSPDGPNYGYTF
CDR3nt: TGTGCCAGCAGCCCGGACGGACCTAACTATGGCTACACCTTC

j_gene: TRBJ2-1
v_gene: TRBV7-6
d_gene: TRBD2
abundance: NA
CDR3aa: CASSLTASGGAYQFF
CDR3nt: TGTGCCAGCAGCTTAACGGCTAGCGGGGGGGCCTATCAGTTCTTC

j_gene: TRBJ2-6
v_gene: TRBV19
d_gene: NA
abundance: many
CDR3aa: CASSIKGRSGANVLTF
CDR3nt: TGTGCCAGTAGTATAAAAGGGCGCTCTGGGGCCAACGTCCTGACTTTC

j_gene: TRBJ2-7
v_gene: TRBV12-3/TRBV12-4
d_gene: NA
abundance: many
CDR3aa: CASSRWGAVAYEQYF
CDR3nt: TGTGCCAGCAGTCGCTGGGGGGCTGTTGCCTACGAGCAGTACTTC

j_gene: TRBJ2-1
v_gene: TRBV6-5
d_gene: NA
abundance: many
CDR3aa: CASSYHSSPRGTSYNEQFF
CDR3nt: TGTGCCAGCAGTTACCACTCATCCCCAAGGGGCACCTCCTACAATGAGCAGTTCTTC

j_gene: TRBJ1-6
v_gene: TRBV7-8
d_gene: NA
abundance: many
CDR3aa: CASSLGAPGSNSPLHF
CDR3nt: TGTGCCAGCAGCTTAGGGGCCCCAGGGAGTAATTCACCCCTCCACTTT

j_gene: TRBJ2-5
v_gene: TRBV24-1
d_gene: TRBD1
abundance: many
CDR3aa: CATSEDRGETQYF
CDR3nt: TGTGCCACCAGTGAGGACAGGGGAGAGACCCAGTACTTC

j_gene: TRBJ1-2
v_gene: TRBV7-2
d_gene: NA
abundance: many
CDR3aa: CASSLRKANYGYTF
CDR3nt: TGTGCCAGCAGCTTACGCAAAGCTAACTATGGCTACACCTTC

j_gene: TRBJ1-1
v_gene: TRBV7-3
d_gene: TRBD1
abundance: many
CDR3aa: CASSFTGGFTEAFF
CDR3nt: TGTGCCAGCAGCTTTACAGGGGGCTTCACTGAAGCTTTCTTT

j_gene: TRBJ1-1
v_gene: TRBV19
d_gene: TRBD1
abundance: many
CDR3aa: CASRTGVAGTEAFF
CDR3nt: TGTGCCAGTCGGACAGGGGTTGCGGGCACTGAAGCTTTCTTT

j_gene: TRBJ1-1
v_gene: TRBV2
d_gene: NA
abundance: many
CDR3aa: CASIGLGGRMNTEAFF
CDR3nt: TGTGCCAGCATTGGTTTGGGGGGCCGGATGAACACTGAAGCTTTCTTT

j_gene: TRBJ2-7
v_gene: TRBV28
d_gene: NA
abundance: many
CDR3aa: CASIGQRLHEQYF
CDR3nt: TGTGCCAGCATTGGGCAGAGGCTCCACGAGCAGTACTTC

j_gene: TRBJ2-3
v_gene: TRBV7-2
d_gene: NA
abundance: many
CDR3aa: CASSLRPTPPEDTQYF
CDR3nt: TGTGCCAGCAGCTTAAGACCGACACCCCCGGAAGATACGCAGTATTTT

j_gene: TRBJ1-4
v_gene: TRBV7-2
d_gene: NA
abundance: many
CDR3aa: CASSLQVLGGNEKLFF
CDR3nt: TGTGCCAGCAGCTTGCAAGTATTGGGGGGCAATGAAAAACTGTTTTTT

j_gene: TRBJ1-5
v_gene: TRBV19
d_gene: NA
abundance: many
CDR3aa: CASSLRDTDQPQHF
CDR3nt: TGTGCCAGTAGTCTACGAGACACAGATCAGCCCCAGCATTTT

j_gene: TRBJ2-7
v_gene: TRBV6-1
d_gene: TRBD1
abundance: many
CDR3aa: CASSPGWDSSYEQYF
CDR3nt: TGTGCCAGCAGTCCGGGTTGGGACAGCTCCTACGAGCAGTACTTC

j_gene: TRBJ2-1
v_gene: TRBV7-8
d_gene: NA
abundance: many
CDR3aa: CASSGTSVYNEQFF
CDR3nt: TGTGCCAGTTCCGGGACCTCCGTTTACAATGAGCAGTTCTTC

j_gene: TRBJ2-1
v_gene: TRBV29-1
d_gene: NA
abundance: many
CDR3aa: CSGWGDANSYNEQFF
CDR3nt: TGCAGCGGATGGGGGGACGCAAATTCTTACAATGAGCAGTTCTTC

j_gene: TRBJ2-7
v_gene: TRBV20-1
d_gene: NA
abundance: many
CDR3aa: CSARLPSFSYEQYF
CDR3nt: TGCAGTGCTAGGCTCCCCTCTTTCTCCTACGAGCAGTACTTC

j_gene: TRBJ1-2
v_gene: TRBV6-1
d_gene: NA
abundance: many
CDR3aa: CASSEIRYRDYGYTF
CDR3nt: TGTGCCAGCAGTGAAATCAGGTACCGGGACTATGGCTACACCTTC

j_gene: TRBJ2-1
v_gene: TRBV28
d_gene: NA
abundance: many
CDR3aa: CASSEQSSSRNEQFF
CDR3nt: TGTGCCAGCAGTGAACAATCCTCTTCTAGAAATGAGCAGTTCTTC

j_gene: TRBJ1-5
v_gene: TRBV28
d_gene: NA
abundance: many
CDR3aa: CASSEPQQPQHF
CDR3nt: TGTGCCAGCAGTGAACCTCAACAGCCCCAGCATTTT

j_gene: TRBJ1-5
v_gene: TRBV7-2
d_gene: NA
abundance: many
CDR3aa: CASSLGDTGNQPQHF
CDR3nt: TGTGCCAGCAGCTTAGGGGACACAGGGAATCAGCCCCAGCATTTT

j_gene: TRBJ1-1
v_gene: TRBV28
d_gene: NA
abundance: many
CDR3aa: CASSLGTKNTEAFF
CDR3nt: TGTGCCAGCAGTTTAGGTACGAAGAACACTGAAGCTTTCTTT

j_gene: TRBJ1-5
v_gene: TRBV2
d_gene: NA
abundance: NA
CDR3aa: CASSIGWVQPQHF
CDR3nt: TGTGCCAGCAGTATAGGGTGGGTCCAGCCCCAGCATTTT

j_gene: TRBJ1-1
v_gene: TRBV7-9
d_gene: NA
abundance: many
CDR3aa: CASGYYTEAFF
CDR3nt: TGTGCCAGCGGCTACTACACTGAAGCTTTCTTT

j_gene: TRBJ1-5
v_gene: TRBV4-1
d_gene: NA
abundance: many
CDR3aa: CASSQDNGVGNQPQHF
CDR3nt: TGCGCCAGCAGCCAAGATAACGGGGTCGGCAATCAGCCCCAGCATTTT

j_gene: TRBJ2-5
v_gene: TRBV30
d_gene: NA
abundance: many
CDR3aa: CAWSVSGEETQYF
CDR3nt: TGTGCCTGGAGTGTATCCGGGGAAGAGACCCAGTACTTC

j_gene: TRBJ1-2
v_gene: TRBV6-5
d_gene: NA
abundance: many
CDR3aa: CASTPRGNYGYTF
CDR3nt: TGTGCCAGCACTCCCCGGGGGAACTATGGCTACACCTTC

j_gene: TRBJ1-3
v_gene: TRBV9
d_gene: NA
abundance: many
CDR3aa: CASSVASGQNSGNTIYF
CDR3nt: TGTGCCAGCAGCGTAGCTTCGGGCCAGAACTCTGGAAACACCATATATTTT

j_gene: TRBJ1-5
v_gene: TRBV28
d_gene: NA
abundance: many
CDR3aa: CASSFSNQPQHF
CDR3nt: TGTGCCAGCAGTTTCTCAAATCAGCCCCAGCATTTT